A selection of T cell receptor beta chains follows, all from one sample in a study of T cell repertoires in cytomegalovirus infection. TCRdb re-derived calls from the reads in MiXCR, one entry per CDR3 protein. The data contain roughly 200,000 distinct CDR3 sequences, roughly 17% of them singletons. The source material was CD8+ T cells from PBMCs. Source of these receptors: a human donor in good health (CMV status not recorded). Some clones in this sample may be carry-over from other donors' samples. The CDR3 runs from the conserved cysteine through the conserved F or W. The D gene is left open where the match is weak. Only part of the rows carry a size: once, few, many, or a class if the clone is expanded.

D: -
V: TRBV6-2/TRBV6-3
size: few
J: TRBJ2-7
CDR3: CASSYELRQYF
DNA: TGTGCCAGCAGTTACGAGCTCCGACAGTACTTC

D: -
V: TRBV2
size: -
J: TRBJ1-6
CDR3: CASSEDIYNSPLHF
DNA: TGTGCCAGCAGTGAAGACATTTATAATTCACCCCTCCACTTT

D: -
V: TRBV12-3/TRBV12-4
size: few
J: TRBJ2-2
CDR3: CASSLRGQKKNGELFF
DNA: TGTGCCAGCAGTTTAAGGGGACAAAAGAAGAACGGGGAGCTGTTTTTT

D: -
V: TRBV29-1
size: -
J: TRBJ1-2
CDR3: CSVQEGVHYGYTF
DNA: TGCAGCGTTCAGGAGGGAGTCCACTATGGCTACACCTTC

D: -
V: TRBV7-2
size: many
J: TRBJ1-5
CDR3: CASSYKQGRQPQHF
DNA: TGTGCCAGCAGCTACAAGCAGGGGCGGCAGCCCCAGCATTTT

D: -
V: TRBV27
size: few
J: TRBJ2-7
CDR3: CASSITSSYEQYF
DNA: TGTGCCAGCAGTATCACGAGCTCCTACGAGCAGTACTTC

D: -
V: TRBV9
size: -
J: TRBJ1-1
CDR3: CASSGTVGPEAFF
DNA: TGTGCCAGCAGCGGGACAGTGGGACCTGAAGCTTTCTTT

D: -
V: TRBV7-6
size: -
J: TRBJ2-3
CDR3: CASSPGGGSADTQYF
DNA: TGTGCCAGCAGCCCGGGCGGAGGGTCCGCAGATACGCAGTATTTT

D: -
V: TRBV10-3
size: few
J: TRBJ1-2
CDR3: CAIREGNYGYTF
DNA: TGTGCCATCAGGGAGGGAAACTATGGCTACACCTTC

D: -
V: TRBV24-1
size: -
J: TRBJ2-6
CDR3: CATSGHSNVLTF
DNA: TGTGCCACCAGTGGACACTCCAACGTCCTGACTTTC

D: -
V: TRBV6-9
size: -
J: TRBJ2-3
CDR3: CVSNLRGGTDTQYF
DNA: TGTGTCAGCAATTTACGCGGGGGCACAGATACGCAGTATTTT

D: TRBD2
V: TRBV6-2/TRBV6-3
size: -
J: TRBJ2-2
CDR3: CASSYELAEPANTGELFF
DNA: TGTGCCAGCAGTTATGAACTAGCGGAGCCGGCGAACACCGGGGAGCTGTTTTTT

D: -
V: TRBV3-1
size: -
J: TRBJ1-2
CDR3: CASSQESGSDYGYTF
DNA: TGTGCCAGCAGCCAAGAATCAGGATCGGACTATGGCTACACCTTC

D: TRBD2
V: TRBV7-2
size: -
J: TRBJ2-5
CDR3: CASSLESGGSRETQYF
DNA: TGTGCCAGCAGCTTAGAATCGGGGGGGTCACGAGAGACCCAGTACTTC

D: -
V: TRBV6-2/TRBV6-3
size: few
J: TRBJ1-5
CDR3: CASRQDFGNQPQHF
DNA: TGTGCCAGCAGACAGGATTTTGGCAATCAGCCCCAGCATTTT

D: -
V: TRBV7-6
size: few
J: TRBJ2-1
CDR3: CASSLPPSHEQFF
DNA: TGTGCCAGCAGCTTACCCCCGTCCCATGAGCAGTTCTTC

D: -
V: TRBV10-3
size: few
J: TRBJ2-7
CDR3: CAISGDGLSYEQYF
DNA: TGTGCCATCAGTGGGGACGGCCTCTCCTACGAGCAGTACTTC

D: -
V: TRBV6-2/TRBV6-3
size: -
J: TRBJ1-1
CDR3: CASRSLLSFQNTEAFF
DNA: TGTGCCAGCAGATCCCTCCTAAGCTTTCAGAACACTGAAGCTTTCTTT

D: TRBD1
V: TRBV28
size: few
J: TRBJ1-5
CDR3: CASSSTGVNQPQHF
DNA: TGTGCCAGCAGTTCCACAGGGGTCAATCAGCCCCAGCATTTT

D: -
V: TRBV7-2
size: few
J: TRBJ2-1
CDR3: CASSEGGTTYNEQFF
DNA: TGTGCCAGCAGTGAGGGGGGGACCACTTACAATGAGCAGTTCTTC

D: -
V: TRBV10-3
size: few
J: TRBJ1-1
CDR3: CAISESWGEGMNTEAFF
DNA: TGTGCCATCAGTGAGTCGTGGGGTGAGGGGATGAACACTGAAGCTTTCTTT

D: -
V: TRBV7-2
size: few
J: TRBJ2-4
CDR3: CASSLGQGLRNIQYF
DNA: TGTGCCAGCAGCTTAGGGCAGGGGCTAAGAAACATTCAGTACTTC

D: -
V: TRBV12-3/TRBV12-4
size: -
J: TRBJ1-1
CDR3: CASRILGESTEAFF
DNA: TGTGCCAGCAGAATCCTCGGGGAGAGCACTGAAGCTTTCTTT

D: TRBD1
V: TRBV7-9
size: -
J: TRBJ1-1
CDR3: CASSFQGVNTEAFF
DNA: TGTGCCAGCAGCTTTCAGGGGGTGAACACTGAAGCTTTCTTT

D: -
V: TRBV2
size: few
J: TRBJ1-2
CDR3: CASSGQERYGYTF
DNA: TGTGCCAGCAGTGGACAGGAGAGATATGGCTACACCTTC

D: TRBD1
V: TRBV27
size: -
J: TRBJ1-1
CDR3: CASTPDLRDRGPRTEAFF
DNA: TGTGCCAGCACCCCCGACCTCCGGGACAGAGGACCTAGAACTGAAGCTTTCTTT

D: -
V: TRBV7-6
size: few
J: TRBJ2-1
CDR3: CASSYGTLYNEQFF
DNA: TGTGCCAGCAGCTACGGGACTCTCTACAATGAGCAGTTCTTC

D: TRBD1
V: TRBV5-8
size: once
J: TRBJ1-1
CDR3: CASSNDRGGDTEAFF
DNA: TGTGCCAGCAGTAATGACAGGGGAGGTGACACTGAAGCTTTCTTT

D: -
V: TRBV20-1
size: -
J: TRBJ2-7
CDR3: CSARDITESYEQYF
DNA: TGCAGTGCTAGAGATATAACAGAGTCCTACGAGCAGTACTTC

D: -
V: TRBV2
size: few
J: TRBJ1-2
CDR3: CASSDGGGVDGYTF
DNA: TGTGCCAGCAGTGATGGGGGCGGGGTTGATGGCTACACCTTC

D: -
V: TRBV6-2/TRBV6-3
size: -
J: TRBJ2-6
CDR3: CARSPRGANVLTF
DNA: TGTGCCCGCAGTCCTAGGGGGGCCAACGTCCTGACTTTC

D: -
V: TRBV25-1
size: -
J: TRBJ2-1
CDR3: CASSEVWGSESWEQFF
DNA: TGTGCCAGCAGTGAGGTTTGGGGATCTGAATCATGGGAGCAGTTCTTC

D: -
V: TRBV12-3/TRBV12-4
size: -
J: TRBJ1-3
CDR3: CASSLRPQGSGNTIYF
DNA: TGTGCCAGCAGTTTAAGGCCACAGGGATCTGGAAACACCATATATTTT

D: -
V: TRBV7-9
size: few
J: TRBJ1-2
CDR3: CASSLGPGKFNYGYTF
DNA: TGTGCCAGCAGCTTAGGCCCAGGGAAATTCAACTATGGCTACACCTTC

D: -
V: TRBV19
size: few
J: TRBJ2-1
CDR3: CASKESTSYNEQFF
DNA: TGTGCCAGTAAGGAGTCGACATCTTACAATGAGCAGTTCTTC

D: -
V: TRBV7-6
size: few
J: TRBJ2-7
CDR3: CASSLNTLYEQYF
DNA: TGTGCCAGCAGCTTAAACACCCTCTACGAGCAGTACTTC

D: -
V: TRBV7-2
size: few
J: TRBJ2-6
CDR3: CAPGWVSGANVLTF
DNA: TGTGCCCCCGGCTGGGTCTCTGGGGCCAACGTCCTGACTTTC

D: -
V: TRBV2
size: -
J: TRBJ1-1
CDR3: CASSEAMGEDTEAFF
DNA: TGTGCCAGCAGTGAAGCGATGGGGGAAGACACTGAAGCTTTCTTT

D: TRBD1
V: TRBV29-1
size: few
J: TRBJ2-1
CDR3: CSVVVTGGHEQFF
DNA: TGCAGCGTTGTTGTGACAGGGGGCCATGAGCAGTTCTTC

D: -
V: TRBV4-1
size: few
J: TRBJ2-2
CDR3: CASSPTENTGELFF
DNA: TGCGCCAGCAGCCCGACAGAAAACACCGGGGAGCTGTTTTTT

D: TRBD1
V: TRBV19
size: -
J: TRBJ1-5
CDR3: CASSPRREQGQPQHF
DNA: TGTGCCAGTAGTCCGCGGAGGGAACAGGGGCAGCCCCAGCATTTT

D: -
V: TRBV7-8
size: few
J: TRBJ1-1
CDR3: CASSLGLGANNEAFF
DNA: TGTGCCAGCAGCTTAGGCTTGGGGGCCAATAATGAAGCTTTCTTT

D: -
V: TRBV7-9
size: -
J: TRBJ2-7
CDR3: CASSLAGSLRAYEQYF
DNA: TGTGCCAGCAGCTTAGCTGGATCCCTCCGAGCCTACGAGCAGTACTTC